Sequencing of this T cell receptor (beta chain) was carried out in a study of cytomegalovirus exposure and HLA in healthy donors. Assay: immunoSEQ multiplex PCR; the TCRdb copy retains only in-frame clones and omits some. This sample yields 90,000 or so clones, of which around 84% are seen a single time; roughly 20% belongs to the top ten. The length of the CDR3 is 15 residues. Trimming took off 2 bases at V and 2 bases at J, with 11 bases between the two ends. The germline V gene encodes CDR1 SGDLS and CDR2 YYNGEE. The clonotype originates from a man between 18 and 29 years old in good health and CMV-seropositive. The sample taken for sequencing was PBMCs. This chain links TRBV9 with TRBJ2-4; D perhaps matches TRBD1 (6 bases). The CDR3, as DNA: TGTGCCAGCAGCGTTTCTGGGGGCACCAAAAACATTCAGTACTTC. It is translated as CASSVSGGTKNIQYF.